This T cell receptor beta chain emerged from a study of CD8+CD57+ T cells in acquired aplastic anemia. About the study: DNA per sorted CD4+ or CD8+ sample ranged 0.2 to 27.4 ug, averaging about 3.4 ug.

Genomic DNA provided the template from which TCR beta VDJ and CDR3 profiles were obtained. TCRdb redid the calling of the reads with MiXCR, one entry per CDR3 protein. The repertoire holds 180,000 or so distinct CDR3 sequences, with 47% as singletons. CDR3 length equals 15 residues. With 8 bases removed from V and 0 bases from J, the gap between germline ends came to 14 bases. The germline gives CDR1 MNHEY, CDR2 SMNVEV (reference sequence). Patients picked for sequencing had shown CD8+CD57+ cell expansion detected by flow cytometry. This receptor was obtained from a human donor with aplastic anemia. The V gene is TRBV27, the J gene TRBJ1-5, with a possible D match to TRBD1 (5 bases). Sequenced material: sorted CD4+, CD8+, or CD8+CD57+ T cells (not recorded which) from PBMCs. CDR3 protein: CASRREPYSNQPQHF. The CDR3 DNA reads TGTGCCAGCCGCAGGGAACCTTATAGCAATCAGCCCCAGCATTTT.